The clone carrying this T cell receptor (beta chain) came up a few times. Its antigen is still unknown. The data were taken from a study of T-cell memory formation after mild COVID-19. Overall study results and limits: Shrinking CD4+ clones were chiefly CM and EM; CD8+ ones were chiefly EMRA.

CDR3 length: 16 residues. Germline V gene lookup returns CDR1 MNHEY and CDR2 SVGAGI. V was cut by 2 bases and J by 3 bases, with 15 bases left in between. Using its own MiXCR run on the 5' RACE reads, TCRdb lists one record per CDR3 protein. The top ten clones hold approximately 12% of a sample with about 540,000 distinct CDR3 sequences, around 21% of them seen once. The TCR originated in an adult woman who had mild COVID-19 (a few samples of this study predate the infection). Cell type and time point are not known. Sequencing used PBMCs or a T cell subset sorted from them (not recorded which). This chain joins TRBV6-5 and TRBJ2-3; weak D call: TRBD2 (6 bases). This CDR3 is CASSYRYGRGTDTQYF. The CDR3 DNA is TGTGCCAGCAGTTACAGATATGGTCGGGGGACAGATACGCAGTATTTT.